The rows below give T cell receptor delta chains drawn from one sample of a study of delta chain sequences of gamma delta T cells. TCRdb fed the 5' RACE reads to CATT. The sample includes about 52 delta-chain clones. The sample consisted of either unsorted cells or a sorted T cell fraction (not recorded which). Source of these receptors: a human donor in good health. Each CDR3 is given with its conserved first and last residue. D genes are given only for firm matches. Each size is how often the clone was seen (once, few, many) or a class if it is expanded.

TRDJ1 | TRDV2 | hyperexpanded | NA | CACDTLWKPNTDKLIF | TGTGCCTGTGACACCCTTTGGAAGCCCAACACCGATAAACTCATCTTT
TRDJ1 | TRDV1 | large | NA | CALGEPIPPGVFLPYSVLGSSYTDKLIF | TGTGCTCTTGGGGAACCGATTCCCCCGGGGGTCTTCCTACCCTACTCTGTACTGGGGTCCTCATACACCGATAAACTCATCTTT
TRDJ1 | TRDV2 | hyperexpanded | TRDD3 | CACDSVLGDTVDKLIF | TGTGCCTGTGACAGCGTACTGGGGGATACGGTCGATAAACTCATCTTT
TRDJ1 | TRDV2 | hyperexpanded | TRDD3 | CACDRLGGRTTDKLIF | TGTGCCTGTGACCGACTGGGGGGTAGAACCACCGATAAACTCATCTTT
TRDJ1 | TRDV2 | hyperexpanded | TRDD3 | CACDLVLGDTLYTDKLIF | TGTGCCTGTGACCTGGTACTGGGGGATACGCTGTACACCGATAAACTCATCTTT
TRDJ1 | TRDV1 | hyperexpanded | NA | CALGDRFLRLSWGKHTDKLIF | TGTGCTCTTGGGGATCGATTCCTACGTTTGAGCTGGGGGAAACACACCGATAAACTCATCTTT
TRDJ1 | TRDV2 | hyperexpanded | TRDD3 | CACDVLGDSHTDKLIF | TGTGCCTGTGATGTACTGGGGGATTCTCACACCGATAAACTCATCTTT